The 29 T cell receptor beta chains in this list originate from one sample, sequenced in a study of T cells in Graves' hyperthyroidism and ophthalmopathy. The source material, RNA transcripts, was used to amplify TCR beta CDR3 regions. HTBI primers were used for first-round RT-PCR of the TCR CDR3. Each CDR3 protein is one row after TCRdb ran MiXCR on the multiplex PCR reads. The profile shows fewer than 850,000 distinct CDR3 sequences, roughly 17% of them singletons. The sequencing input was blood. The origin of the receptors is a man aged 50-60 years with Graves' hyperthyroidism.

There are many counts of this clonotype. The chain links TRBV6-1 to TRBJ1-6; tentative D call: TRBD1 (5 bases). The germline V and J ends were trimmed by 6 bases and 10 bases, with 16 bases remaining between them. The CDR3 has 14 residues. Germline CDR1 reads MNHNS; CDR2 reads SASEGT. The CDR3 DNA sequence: TGTGCCAGCAGCGTACAGGAATGGAACTCACCCCTCCACTTT. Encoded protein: CASSVQEWNSPLHF.

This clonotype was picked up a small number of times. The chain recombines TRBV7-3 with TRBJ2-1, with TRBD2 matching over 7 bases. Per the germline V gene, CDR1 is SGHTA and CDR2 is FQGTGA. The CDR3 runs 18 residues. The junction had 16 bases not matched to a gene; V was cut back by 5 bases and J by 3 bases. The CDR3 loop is CASSRYPLSGNIYNEQFF. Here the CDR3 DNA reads TGTGCCAGCAGCCGTTATCCCCTCAGCGGGAATATCTACAATGAGCAGTTCTTC.

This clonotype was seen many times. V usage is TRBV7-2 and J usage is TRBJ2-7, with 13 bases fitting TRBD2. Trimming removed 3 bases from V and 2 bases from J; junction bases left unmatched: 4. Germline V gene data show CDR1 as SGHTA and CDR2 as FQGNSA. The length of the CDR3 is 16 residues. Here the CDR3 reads CASSFGTSGTAYEQYF. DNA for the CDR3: TGTGCCAGCAGCTTTGGGACTAGCGGGACGGCCTACGAGCAGTACTTC. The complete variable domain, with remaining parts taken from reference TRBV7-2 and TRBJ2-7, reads GAGVSQSPSNKVTEKGKDVELRCDPISGHTALYWYRQSLGQGLEFLIYFQGNSAPDKSGLPSDRFSAERTGGSVSTLTIQRTQQEDSAVYLCASSFGTSGTAYEQYFGPGTRLTVT.

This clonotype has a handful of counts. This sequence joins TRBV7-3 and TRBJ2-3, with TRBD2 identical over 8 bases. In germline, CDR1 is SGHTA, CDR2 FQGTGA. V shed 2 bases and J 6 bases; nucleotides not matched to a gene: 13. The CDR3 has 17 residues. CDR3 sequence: CASSLGLAGPFVDTQYF. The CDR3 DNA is TGTGCCAGCAGCTTAGGGCTAGCGGGCCCCTTTGTGGATACGCAGTATTTT.

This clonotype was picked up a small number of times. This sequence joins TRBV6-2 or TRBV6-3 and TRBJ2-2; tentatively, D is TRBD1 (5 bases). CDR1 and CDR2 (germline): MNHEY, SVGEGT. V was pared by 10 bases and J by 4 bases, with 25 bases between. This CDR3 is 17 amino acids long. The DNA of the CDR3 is TGTGCCACCAAAAGGGGCGGAGCAAGGGATTCCACCGGGGAGCTGTTTTTT. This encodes CATKRGGARDSTGELFF.

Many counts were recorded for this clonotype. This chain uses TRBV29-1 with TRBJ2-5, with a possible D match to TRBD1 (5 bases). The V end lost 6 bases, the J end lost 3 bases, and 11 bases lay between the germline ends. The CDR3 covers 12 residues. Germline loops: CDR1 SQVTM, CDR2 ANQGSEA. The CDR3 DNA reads TGCAGCGTCGGACACTACGAAGAGACCCAGTACTTC. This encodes CSVGHYEETQYF. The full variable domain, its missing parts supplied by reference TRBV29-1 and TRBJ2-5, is SAVISQKPSRDICQRGTSLTIQCQVDSQVTMMFWYRQQPGQSLTLIATANQGSEATYESGFVIDKFPISRPNLTFSTLTVSNMSPEDSSIYLCSVGHYEETQYFGPGTRLLVL.

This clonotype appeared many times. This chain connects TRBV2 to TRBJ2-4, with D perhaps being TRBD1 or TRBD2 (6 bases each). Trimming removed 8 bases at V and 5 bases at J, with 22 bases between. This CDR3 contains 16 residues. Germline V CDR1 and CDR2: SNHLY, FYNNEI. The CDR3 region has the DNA TGTGCCAGCGTAGGAACCGGGGGCTATGCGGAAAACATTCAGTACTTC. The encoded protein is CASVGTGGYAENIQYF.

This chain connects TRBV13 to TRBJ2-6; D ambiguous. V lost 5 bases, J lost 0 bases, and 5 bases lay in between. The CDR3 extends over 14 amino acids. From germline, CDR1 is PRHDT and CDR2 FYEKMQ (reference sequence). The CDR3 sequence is CASSGDSGANVLTF. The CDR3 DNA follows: TGTGCCAGCAGCGGGGACTCTGGGGCCAACGTCCTGACTTTC.

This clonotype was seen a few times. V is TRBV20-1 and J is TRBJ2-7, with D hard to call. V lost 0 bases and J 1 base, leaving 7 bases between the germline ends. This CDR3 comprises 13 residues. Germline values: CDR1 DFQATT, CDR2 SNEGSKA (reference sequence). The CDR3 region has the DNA TGCAGTGCTAGAGAGGCAGAGTCCTACGAGCAGTACTTC. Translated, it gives CSAREAESYEQYF.

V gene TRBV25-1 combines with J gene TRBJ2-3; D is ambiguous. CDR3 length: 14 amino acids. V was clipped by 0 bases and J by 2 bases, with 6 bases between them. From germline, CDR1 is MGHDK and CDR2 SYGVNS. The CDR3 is CASSEYPATDTQYF. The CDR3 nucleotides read TGTGCCAGCAGTGAATATCCGGCCACAGATACGCAGTATTTT.

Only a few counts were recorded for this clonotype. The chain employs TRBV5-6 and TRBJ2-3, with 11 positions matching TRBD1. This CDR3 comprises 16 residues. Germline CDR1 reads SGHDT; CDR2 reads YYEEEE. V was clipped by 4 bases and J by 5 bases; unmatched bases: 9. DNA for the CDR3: TGTGCCAGCAGCCAATCTCCGGGACAGGGGGTAGATACGCAGTATTTT. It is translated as CASSQSPGQGVDTQYF.

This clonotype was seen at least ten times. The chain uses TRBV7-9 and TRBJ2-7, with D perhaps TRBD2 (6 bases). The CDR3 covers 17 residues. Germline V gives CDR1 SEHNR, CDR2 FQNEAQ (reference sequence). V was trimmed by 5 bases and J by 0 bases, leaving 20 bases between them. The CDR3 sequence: CASSPMSAGPSSYEQYF. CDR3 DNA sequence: TGTGCCAGCAGCCCGATGTCGGCGGGACCTAGCTCCTACGAGCAGTACTTC.

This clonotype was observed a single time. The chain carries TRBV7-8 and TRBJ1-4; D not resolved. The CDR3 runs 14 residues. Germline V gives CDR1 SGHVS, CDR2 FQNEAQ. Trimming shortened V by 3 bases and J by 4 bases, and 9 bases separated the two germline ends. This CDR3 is CASSFGADNEKLFF. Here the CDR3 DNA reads TGTGCCAGCAGCTTTGGCGCCGATAATGAAAAACTGTTTTTT.

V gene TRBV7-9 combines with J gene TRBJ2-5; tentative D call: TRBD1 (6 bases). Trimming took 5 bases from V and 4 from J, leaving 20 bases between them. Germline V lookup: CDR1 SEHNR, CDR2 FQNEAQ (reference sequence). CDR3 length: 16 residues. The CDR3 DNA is TGTGCCAGCAGCGACCTATCCCCCGCAGGGGCAGAGACCCAGTACTTC. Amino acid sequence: CASSDLSPAGAETQYF.

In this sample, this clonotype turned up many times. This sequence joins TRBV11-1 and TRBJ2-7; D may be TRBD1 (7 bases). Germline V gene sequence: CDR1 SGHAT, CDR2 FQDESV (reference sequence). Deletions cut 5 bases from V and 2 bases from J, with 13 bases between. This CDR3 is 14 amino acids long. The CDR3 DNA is TGTGCCAGCAGCATCCAGGGGGGAGCCTACGAGCAGTACTTC. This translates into CASSIQGGAYEQYF. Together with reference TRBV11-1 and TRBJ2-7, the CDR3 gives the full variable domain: EAEVAQSPRYKITEKSQAVAFWCDPISGHATLYWYRQILGQGPELLVQFQDESVVDDSQLPKDRFSAERLKGVDSTLKIQPAELGDSAMYLCASSIQGGAYEQYFGPGTRLTVT.

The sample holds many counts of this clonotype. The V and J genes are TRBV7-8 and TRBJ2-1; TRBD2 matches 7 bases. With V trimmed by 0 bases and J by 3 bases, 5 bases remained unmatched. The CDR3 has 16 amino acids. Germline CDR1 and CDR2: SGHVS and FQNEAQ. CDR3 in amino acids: CASSLAGLAVYNEQFF. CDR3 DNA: TGTGCCAGCAGCTTAGCGGGTCTAGCGGTCTACAATGAGCAGTTCTTC. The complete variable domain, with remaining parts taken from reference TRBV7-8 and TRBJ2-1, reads GAGVSQSPRYKVAKRGQDVALRCDPISGHVSLFWYQQALGQGPEFLTYFQNEAQLDKSGLPSDRFFAERPEGSVSTLKIQRTQQEDSAVYLCASSLAGLAVYNEQFFGPGTRLTVL.

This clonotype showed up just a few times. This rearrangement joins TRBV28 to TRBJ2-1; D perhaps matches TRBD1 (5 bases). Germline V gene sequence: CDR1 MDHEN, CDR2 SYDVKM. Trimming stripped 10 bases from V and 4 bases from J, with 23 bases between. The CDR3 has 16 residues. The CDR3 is CATTSVQGRGYNEQFF. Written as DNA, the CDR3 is TGTGCCACCACTTCTGTCCAGGGAAGGGGATACAATGAGCAGTTCTTC.

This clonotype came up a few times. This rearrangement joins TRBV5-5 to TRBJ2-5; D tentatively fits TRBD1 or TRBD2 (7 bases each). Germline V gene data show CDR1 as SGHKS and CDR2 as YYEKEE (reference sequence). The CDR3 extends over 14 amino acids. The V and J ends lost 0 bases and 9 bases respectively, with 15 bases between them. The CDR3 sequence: CASSLGTGREAQYF. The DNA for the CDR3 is TGTGCCAGCAGCTTGGGGACAGGACGGGAGGCCCAGTACTTC.

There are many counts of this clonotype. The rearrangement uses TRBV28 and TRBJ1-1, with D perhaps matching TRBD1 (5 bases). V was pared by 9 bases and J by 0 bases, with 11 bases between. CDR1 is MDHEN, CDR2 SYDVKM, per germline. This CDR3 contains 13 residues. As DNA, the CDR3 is TGTGCCAGTGTCGGACACATGAACACTGAAGCTTTCTTT. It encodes CASVGHMNTEAFF.

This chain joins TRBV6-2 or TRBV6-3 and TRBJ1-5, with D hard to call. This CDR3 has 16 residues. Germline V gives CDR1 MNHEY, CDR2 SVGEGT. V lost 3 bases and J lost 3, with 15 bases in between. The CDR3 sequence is CASSYSSGAPNQPQHF. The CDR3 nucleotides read TGTGCCAGCAGTTATTCGTCCGGCGCCCCCAATCAGCCCCAGCATTTT.

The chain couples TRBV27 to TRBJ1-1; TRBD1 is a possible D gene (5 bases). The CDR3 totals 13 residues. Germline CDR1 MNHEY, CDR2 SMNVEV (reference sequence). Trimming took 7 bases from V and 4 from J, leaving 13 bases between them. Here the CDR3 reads CASNLGLGTEAFF. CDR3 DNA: TGTGCCAGCAACTTGGGACTGGGCACTGAAGCTTTCTTT.

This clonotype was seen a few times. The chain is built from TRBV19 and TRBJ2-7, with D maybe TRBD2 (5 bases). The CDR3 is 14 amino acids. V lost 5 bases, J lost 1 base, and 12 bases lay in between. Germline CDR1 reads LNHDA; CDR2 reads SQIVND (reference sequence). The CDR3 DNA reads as TGTGCCAGTAGTGTGGCGGGCGCTTCCTACGAGCAGTACTTC. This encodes CASSVAGASYEQYF.

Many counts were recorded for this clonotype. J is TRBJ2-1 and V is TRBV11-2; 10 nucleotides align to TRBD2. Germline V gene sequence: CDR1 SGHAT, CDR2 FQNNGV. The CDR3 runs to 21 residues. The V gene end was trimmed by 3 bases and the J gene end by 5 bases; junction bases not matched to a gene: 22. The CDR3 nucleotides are TGTGCCAGCAGCTTCAGGGAGTTTGGCCTAGCGGGAGAAATCTTCCACAATGAGCAGTTCTTC. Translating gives CASSFREFGLAGEIFHNEQFF.

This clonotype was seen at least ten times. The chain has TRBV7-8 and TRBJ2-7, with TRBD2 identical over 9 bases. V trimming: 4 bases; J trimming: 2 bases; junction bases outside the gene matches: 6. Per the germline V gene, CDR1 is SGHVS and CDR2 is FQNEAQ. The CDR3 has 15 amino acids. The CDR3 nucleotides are TGTGCCAGCAGCTCTCGGGCTAGCGGGACCTACGAGCAGTACTTC. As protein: CASSSRASGTYEQYF.

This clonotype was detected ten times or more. The CDR3 region is CASSRTSGRWDEQFF. CDR3 bases: TGTGCCAGCAGCCGGACTAGCGGGAGGTGGGATGAGCAGTTCTTC. This chain uses TRBV12-3 or TRBV12-4 with TRBJ2-1; TRBD2 aligns across 14 bases. Trimming at V came to 6 bases and at J to 8 bases, leaving 6 bases not matched to a gene. The CDR3 consists of 15 residues.

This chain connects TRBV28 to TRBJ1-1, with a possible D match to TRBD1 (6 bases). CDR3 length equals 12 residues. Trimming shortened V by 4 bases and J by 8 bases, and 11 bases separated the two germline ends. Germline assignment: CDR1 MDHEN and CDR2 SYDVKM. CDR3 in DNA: TGTGCCAGCAGTTCCCCCGGGACAGAAGCTTTCTTT. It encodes CASSSPGTEAFF.

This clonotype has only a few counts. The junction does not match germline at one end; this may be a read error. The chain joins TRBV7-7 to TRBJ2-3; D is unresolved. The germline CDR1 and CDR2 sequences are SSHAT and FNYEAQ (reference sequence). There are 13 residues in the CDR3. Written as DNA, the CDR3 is TGTGCTAGCAGCCCTACCCACGGATATACGCAGTATTTT. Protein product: CASSPTHGYTQYF.

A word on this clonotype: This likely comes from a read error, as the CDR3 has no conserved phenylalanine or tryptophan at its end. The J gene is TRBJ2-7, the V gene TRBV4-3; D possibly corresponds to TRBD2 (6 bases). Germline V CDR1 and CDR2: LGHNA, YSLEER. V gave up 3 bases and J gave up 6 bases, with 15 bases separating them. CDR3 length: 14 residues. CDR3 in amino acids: CASSQAGLTSEQYL. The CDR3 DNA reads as TGCGCCAGCAGCCAGGCGGGACTCACTTCCGAGCAGTACCTC.

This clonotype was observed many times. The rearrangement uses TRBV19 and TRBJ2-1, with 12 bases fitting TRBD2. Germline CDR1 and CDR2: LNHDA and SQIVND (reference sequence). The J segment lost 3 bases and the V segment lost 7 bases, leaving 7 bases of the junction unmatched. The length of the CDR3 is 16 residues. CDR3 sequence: CASNHGLAGYYNEQFF. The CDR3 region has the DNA TGTGCCAGTAACCACGGACTAGCGGGATACTACAATGAGCAGTTCTTC. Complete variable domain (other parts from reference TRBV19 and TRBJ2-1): DGGITQSPKYLFRKEGQNVTLSCEQNLNHDAMYWYRQDPGQGLRLIYYSQIVNDFQKGDIAEGYSVSREKKESFPLTVTSAQKNPTAFYLCASNHGLAGYYNEQFFGPGTRLTVL.